This TCR beta chain was sequenced during a study of cytomegalovirus exposure and HLA in healthy donors. Study-wide results and limits: Rarity held for most TCR sequences, but there were some public TCRs that occurred in many donors.

As concerns this clone: The antigen remains unidentified.

13 Jbeta primers and 60 Vbeta primers were used for the PCR. Some clones are missing from TCRdb's copy, which holds only in-frame ones; the method was immunoSEQ multiplex PCR. Of 100,000 to 150,000 clones detected, around 85% appear once; the ten largest clones hold 2% to 2.5%. The V segment lost 0 bases and the J segment 6 bases; nucleotides outside the gene matches: 1. This CDR3 region has 13 residues. Germline values: CDR1 SGHRS, CDR2 YFSETQ. The sequenced sample consisted of PBMCs. The TCR comes from a young man in good health and CMV-seronegative. The chain joins TRBV5-1 to TRBJ2-7, with 9 positions matching TRBD2. CDR3 sequence (DNA): TGCGCCAGCAGCTTGGAAGCGGGGGGCGAGCAGTACTTC. It is translated as CASSLEAGGEQYF.